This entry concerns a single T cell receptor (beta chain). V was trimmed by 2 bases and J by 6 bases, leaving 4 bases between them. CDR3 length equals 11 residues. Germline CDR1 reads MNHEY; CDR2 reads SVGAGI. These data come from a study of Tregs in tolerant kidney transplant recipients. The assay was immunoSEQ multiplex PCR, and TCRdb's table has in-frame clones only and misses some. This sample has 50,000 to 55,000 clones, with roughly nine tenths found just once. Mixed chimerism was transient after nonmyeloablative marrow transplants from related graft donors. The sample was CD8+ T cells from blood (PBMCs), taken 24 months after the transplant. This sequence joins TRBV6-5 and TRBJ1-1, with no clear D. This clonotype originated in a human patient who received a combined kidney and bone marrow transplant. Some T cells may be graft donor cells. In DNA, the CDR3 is TGTGCCAGCAGTTACGCGGCTGAAGCTTTCTTT. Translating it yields CASSYAAEAFF.